This T cell receptor beta chain emerged from a study of blood T cell repertoires in COVID-19. The wider study: The United States, Italy and Spain supplied acute and convalescent COVID-19 samples. PBMCs, B-cell-depleted T cells, or T cells were the source of the cDNA or gDNA that made up the material.

This clone has only a few counts. V gave up 3 bases and J gave up 6 bases, with 9 bases separating them. The CDR3 loop spans 12 amino acids. Germline V lookup: CDR1 SEHNR, CDR2 FQNEAQ (reference sequence). As handled by the study authors: How many nucleated cells were present was estimated from reference gene primer amplification. The data were produced by immunoSEQ multiplex PCR, yet TCRdb's version contains in-frame clones alone and is incomplete. Clonal size and the V and J genes are those of that table, whereas D and trimming came from the DNA. The data show around 280,000 clones, with 87% seen just once and over 2% held by the top ten.

The sample consisted of peripheral blood. The genes are TRBV7-9 and TRBJ2-7, with D uncertain. The TCR was taken from a woman between 50 and 59 years old who had recovered from COVID-19. CDR3 in DNA: TGTGCCAGCAGCTTCTTGCGGAGCGAGCAGTACTTC. Its translation is CASSFLRSEQYF.